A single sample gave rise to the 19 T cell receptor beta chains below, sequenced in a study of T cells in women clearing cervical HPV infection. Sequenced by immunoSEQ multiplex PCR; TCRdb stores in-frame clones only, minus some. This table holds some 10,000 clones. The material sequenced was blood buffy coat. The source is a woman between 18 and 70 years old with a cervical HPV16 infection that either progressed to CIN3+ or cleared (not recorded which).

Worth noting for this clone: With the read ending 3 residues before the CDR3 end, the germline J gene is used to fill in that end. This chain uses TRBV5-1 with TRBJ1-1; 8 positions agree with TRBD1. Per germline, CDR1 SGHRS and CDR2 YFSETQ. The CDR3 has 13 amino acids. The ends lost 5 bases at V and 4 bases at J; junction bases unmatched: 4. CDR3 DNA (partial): TGCGCCAGCAGTCCGGACAGGGTCACTGAA. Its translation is CASSPDRVTE. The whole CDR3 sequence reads CASSPDRVTEAFF.

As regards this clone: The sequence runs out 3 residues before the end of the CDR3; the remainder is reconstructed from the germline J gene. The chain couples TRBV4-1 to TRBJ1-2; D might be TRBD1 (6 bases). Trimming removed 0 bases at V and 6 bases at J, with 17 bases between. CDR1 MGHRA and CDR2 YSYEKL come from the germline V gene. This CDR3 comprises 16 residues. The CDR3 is CASSQEPRYRANGYTF. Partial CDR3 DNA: TGCGCCAGCAGCCAAGAGCCCCGGTACAGGGCGAATGGC.

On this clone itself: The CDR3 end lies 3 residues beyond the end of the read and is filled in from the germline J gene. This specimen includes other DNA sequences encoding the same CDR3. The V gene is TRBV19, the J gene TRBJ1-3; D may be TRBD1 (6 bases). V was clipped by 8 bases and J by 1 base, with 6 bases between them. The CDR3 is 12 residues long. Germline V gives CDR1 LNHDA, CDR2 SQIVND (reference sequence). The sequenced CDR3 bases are TGTGCCAGTGGGACATCTGGAAACACC. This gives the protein CASGTSGNT. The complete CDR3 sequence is CASGTSGNTIYF.

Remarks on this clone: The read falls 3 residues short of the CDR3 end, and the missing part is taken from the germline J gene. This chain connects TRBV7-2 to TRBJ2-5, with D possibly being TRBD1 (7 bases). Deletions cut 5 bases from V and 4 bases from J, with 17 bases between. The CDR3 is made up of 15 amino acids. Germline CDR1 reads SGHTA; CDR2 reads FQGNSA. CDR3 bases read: TGTGCCAGCAGCGGACAGGCCGGGGGTGCAGAGACC. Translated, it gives CASSGQAGGAET. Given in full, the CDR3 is CASSGQAGGAETQYF.

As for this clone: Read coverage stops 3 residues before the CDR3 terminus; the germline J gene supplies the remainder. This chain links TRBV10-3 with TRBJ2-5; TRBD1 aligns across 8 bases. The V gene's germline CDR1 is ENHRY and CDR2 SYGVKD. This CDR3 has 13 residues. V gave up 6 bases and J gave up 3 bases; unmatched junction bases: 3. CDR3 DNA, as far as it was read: TGTGCCATCAGGTTGGACAGGGAAGAGACC. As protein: CAIRLDREET. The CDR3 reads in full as CAIRLDREETQYF.

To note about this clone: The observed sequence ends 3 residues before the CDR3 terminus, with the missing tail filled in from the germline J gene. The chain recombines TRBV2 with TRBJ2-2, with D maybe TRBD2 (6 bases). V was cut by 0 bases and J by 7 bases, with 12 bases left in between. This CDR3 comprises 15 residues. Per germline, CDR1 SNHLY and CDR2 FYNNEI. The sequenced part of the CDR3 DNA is TGTGCCAGCAGTGAAGCGCTCGGGACTTACGGGGAG. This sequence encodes CASSEALGTYGE. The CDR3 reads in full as CASSEALGTYGELFF.

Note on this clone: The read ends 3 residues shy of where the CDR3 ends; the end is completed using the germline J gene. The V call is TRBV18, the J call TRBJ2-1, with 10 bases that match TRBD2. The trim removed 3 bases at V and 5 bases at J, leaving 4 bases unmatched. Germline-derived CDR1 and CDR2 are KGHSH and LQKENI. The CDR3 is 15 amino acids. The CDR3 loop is CASSPKAGGNNEQFF. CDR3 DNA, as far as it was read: TGTGCCAGCTCACCTAAAGCGGGGGGGAACAATGAG.

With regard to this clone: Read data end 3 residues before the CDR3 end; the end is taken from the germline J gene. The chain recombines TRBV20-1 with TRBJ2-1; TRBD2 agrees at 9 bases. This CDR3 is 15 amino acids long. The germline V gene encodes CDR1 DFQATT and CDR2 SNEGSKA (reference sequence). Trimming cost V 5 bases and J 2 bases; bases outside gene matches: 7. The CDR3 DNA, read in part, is TGCAGTGCTCCCCCTGCGGGGGGGGCCTACAATGAG. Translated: CSAPPAGGAYNE. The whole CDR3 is CSAPPAGGAYNEQFF.

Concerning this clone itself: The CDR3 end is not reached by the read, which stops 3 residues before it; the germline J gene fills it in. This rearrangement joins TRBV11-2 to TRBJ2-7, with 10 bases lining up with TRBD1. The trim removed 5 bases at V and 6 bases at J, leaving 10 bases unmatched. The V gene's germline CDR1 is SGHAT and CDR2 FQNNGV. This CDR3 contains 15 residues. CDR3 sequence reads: CASSHLPGTGVEQYF. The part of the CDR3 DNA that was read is TGTGCCAGCAGCCATCTCCCCGGGACAGGGGTCGAG. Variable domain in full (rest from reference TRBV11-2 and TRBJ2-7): EAGVAQSPRYKIIEKRQSVAFWCNPISGHATLYWYQQILGQGPKLLIQFQNNGVVDDSQLPKDRFSAERLKGVDSTLKIQPAKLEDSAVYLCASSHLPGTGVEQYFGPGTRLTVT.

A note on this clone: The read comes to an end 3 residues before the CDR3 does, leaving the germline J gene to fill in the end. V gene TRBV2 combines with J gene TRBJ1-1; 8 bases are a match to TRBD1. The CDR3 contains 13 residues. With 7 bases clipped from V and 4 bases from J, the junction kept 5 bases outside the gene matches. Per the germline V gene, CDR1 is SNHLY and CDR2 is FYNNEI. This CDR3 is CASTRQGSTEAFF. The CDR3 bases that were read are TGTGCCAGCACAAGACAGGGGAGCACTGAA. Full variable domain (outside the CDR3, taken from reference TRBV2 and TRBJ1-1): EPEVTQTPSHQVTQMGQEVILRCVPISNHLYFYWYRQILGQKVEFLVSFYNNEISEKSEIFDDQFSVERPDGSNFTLKIRSTKLEDSAMYFCASTRQGSTEAFFGQGTRLTVV.

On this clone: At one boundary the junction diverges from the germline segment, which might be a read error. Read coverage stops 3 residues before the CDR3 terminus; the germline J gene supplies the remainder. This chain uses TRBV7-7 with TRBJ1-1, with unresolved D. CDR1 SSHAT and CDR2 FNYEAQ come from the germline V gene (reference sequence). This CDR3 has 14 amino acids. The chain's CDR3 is CASSLSGFQETAFF. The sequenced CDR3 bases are TGTGCTAGCAGCTTATCAGGATTCCAAGAGACC.

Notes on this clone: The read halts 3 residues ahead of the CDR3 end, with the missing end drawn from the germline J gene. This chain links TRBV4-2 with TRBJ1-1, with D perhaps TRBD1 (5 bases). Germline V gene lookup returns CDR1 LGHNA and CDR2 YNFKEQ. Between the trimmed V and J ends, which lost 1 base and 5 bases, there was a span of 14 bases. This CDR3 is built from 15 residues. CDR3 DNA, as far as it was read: TGTGCCAGCAGCCAAGGGGGGGGGATGATGACTGAA. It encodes CASSQGGGMMTE. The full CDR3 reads CASSQGGGMMTEAFF.

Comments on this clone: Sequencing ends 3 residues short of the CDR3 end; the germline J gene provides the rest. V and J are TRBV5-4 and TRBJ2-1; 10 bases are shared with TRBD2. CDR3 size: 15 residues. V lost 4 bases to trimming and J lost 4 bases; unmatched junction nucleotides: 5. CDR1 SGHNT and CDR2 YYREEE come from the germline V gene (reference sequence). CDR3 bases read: TGTGCCAGCAGCAGTACTAGCGGGGTATACAATGAG. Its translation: CASSSTSGVYNE. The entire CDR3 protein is CASSSTSGVYNEQFF.

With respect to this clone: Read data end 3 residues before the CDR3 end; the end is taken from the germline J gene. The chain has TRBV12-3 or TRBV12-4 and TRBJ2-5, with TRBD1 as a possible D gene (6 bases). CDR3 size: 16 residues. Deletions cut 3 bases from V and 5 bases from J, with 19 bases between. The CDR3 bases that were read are TGTGCCAGCAGTTTTTCGGTTACAGGGTTTGACGAGACC. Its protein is CASSFSVTGFDET. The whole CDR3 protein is CASSFSVTGFDETQYF.

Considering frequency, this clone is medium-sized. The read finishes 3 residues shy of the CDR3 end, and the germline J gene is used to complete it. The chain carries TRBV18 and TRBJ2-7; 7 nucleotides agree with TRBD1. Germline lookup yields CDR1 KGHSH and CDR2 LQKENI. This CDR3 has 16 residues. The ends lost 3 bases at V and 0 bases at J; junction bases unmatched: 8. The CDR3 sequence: CASSPRADRLSYEQYF. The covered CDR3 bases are TGTGCCAGCTCACCCCGGGCGGACAGGCTCTCCTACGAG.

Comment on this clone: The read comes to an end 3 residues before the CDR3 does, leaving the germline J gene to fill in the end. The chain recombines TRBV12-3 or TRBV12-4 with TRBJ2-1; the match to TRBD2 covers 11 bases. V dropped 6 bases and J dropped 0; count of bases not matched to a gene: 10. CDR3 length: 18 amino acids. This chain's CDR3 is CASSLALAGVSSYNEQFF. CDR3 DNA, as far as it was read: TGTGCCAGCAGCCTCGCACTAGCGGGGGTCAGCTCCTACAATGAG.

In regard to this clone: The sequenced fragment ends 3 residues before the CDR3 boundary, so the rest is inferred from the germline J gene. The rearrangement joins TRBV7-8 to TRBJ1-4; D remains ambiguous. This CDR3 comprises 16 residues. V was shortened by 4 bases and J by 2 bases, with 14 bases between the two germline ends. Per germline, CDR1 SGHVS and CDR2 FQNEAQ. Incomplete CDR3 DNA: TGTGCCAGCAGCTCCCGGCGGGTTGGGACTAATGAAAAA. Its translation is CASSSRRVGTNEK. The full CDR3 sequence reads CASSSRRVGTNEKLFF.

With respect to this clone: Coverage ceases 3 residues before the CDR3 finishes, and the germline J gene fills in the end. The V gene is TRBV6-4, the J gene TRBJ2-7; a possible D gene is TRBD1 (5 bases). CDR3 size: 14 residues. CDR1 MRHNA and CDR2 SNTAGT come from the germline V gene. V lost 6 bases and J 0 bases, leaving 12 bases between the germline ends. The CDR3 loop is CASRPTVSSYEQYF. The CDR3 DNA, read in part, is TGTGCCAGCAGACCGACAGTGAGCTCCTACGAG.

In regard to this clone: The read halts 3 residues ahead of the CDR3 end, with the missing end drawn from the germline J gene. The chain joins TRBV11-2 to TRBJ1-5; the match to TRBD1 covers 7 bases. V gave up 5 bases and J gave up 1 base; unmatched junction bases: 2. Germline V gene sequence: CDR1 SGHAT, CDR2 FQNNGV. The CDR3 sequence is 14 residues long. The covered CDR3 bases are TGTGCCAGCAGCAAGACAGGGAGCAATCAGCCC. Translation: CASSKTGSNQP. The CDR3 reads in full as CASSKTGSNQPQHF.